One and the same sample provided the 8 T cell receptor beta chains below, sequenced in a study of shared clonotypes between healthy human individuals. TCRdb's copy holds only in-frame clones and misses some; the assay was immunoSEQ multiplex PCR. The top ten clones hold about 1.5% of a sample with about 980,000 clones, over 75% of them seen once. Material for sequencing was memory CD4+ T cells sorted from blood. This sample's subset: CD45RA-negative fraction. The source is a man younger than 35 in good health.

This clone was counted a single time. This chain joins TRBV6-1 and TRBJ2-5; D may be TRBD2 (7 bases). Trimming stripped 9 bases from V and 1 base from J, with 15 bases between. This CDR3 is 14 amino acids long. CDR1 and CDR2 from the germline V gene are MNHNS and SASEGT. The CDR3 loop reads CASGRGGSQETQYF. CDR3 DNA sequence: TGTGCCAGTGGGAGGGGGGGCTCCCAAGAGACCCAGTACTTC.

V gene TRBV19 combines with J gene TRBJ2-7; a weak D match, TRBD1 (5 bases). Germline CDR1 and CDR2: LNHDA and SQIVND (reference sequence). V dropped 6 bases and J dropped 7 bases, with 13 bases sitting between them. The CDR3 length is 12 residues. The CDR3 DNA is TGTGCCAGTAGCCACCCGCAGGGAGAGCAGTACTTC. Protein product: CASSHPQGEQYF.

This clone was recorded once. The V and J genes are TRBV18 and TRBJ1-2, with 12 bases fitting TRBD1. This CDR3 comprises 16 residues. V dropped 4 bases and J dropped 3; count of bases not matched to a gene: 6. Germline V gives CDR1 KGHSH, CDR2 LQKENI. As DNA, the CDR3 is TGTGCCAGCTCACTCTCCGGGACAGGGGGCCACTATGGCTACACCTTC. The encoded protein is CASSLSGTGGHYGYTF. Supplemented by reference TRBV18 and TRBJ1-2, the full variable domain reads NAGVMQNPRHLVRRRGQEARLRCSPMKGHSHVYWYRQLPEEGLKFMVYLQKENIIDESGMPKERFSAEFPKEGPSILRIQQVVRGDSAAYFCASSLSGTGGHYGYTFGSGTRLTVV.

V usage is TRBV5-1 and J usage is TRBJ1-1; D ambiguous. CDR1 SGHRS and CDR2 YFSETQ come from the germline V gene. The CDR3 runs 15 residues. The V end lost 5 bases, the J end lost 0 bases, and 14 bases lay between the germline ends. CDR3 sequence: CASSAAGSLNTEAFF. CDR3 sequence (DNA): TGCGCCAGCAGTGCCGCGGGGAGCTTGAACACTGAAGCTTTCTTT.

This rearrangement joins TRBV7-9 to TRBJ2-5; no clear D. This CDR3 region has 11 residues. V lost 3 bases, J lost 5 bases, and 4 bases lay in between. CDR1 is SEHNR and CDR2 is FQNEAQ in the germline V gene (reference sequence). The CDR3 loop is CASSFMETQYF. CDR3 coding DNA: TGTGCCAGCAGCTTCATGGAGACCCAGTACTTC.

CDR3 in DNA: TGTGCCAGCAGCCCAGGGGAGCTTAGCTCCTACAATGAGCAGTTCTTC. The encoded protein is CASSPGELSSYNEQFF. V and J are TRBV11-2 and TRBJ2-1, with D perhaps matching TRBD1 (6 bases). CDR1 is SGHAT and CDR2 is FQNNGV in the germline V gene. The CDR3 runs 16 residues. V dropped 5 bases and J dropped 0 bases, with 14 bases sitting between them.

The chain carries TRBV18 and TRBJ1-4; tentative D call: TRBD1 (5 bases). The germline gives CDR1 KGHSH, CDR2 LQKENI. There are 13 residues in the CDR3. The germline V and J ends were trimmed by 3 bases and 8 bases, with 10 bases remaining between them. CDR3 region: CASSPPGREKLFF. The CDR3 DNA is TGTGCCAGCTCACCCCCAGGGAGGGAAAAACTGTTTTTT.

The CDR3 here is CASSPERIHEQYF. DNA of the CDR3: TGTGCCAGCTCACCTGAACGGATTCACGAGCAGTACTTC. V usage is TRBV18 and J usage is TRBJ2-7; D not resolved. The V end was cut by 3 bases, the J end by 5 bases, with 11 bases between. The CDR3 consists of 13 residues. The V gene's germline CDR1 is KGHSH and CDR2 LQKENI.